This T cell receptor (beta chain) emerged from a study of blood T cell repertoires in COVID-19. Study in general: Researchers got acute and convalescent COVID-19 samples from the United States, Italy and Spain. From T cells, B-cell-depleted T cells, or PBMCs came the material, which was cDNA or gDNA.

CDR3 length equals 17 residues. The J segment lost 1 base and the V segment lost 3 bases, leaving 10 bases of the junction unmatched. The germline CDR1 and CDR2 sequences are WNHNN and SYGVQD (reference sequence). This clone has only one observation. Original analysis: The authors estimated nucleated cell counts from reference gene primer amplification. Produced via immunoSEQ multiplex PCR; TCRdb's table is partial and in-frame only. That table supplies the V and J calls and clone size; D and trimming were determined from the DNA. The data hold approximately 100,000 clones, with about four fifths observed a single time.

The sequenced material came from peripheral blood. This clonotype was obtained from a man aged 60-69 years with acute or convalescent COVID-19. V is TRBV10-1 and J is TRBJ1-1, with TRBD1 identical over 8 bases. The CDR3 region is CASSDSSADRANTEAFF. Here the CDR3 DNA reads TGCGCCAGCAGTGACTCCTCGGCGGACAGGGCGAACACTGAAGCTTTCTTT.